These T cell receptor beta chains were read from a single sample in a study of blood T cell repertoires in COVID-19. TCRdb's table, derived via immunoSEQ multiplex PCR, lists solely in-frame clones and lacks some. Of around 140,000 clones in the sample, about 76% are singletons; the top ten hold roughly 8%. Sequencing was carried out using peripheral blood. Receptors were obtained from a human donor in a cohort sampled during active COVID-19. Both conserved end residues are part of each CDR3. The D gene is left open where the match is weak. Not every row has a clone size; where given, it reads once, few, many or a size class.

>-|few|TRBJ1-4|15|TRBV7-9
CASSPRSGVDEKLFF
TGTGCCAGCAGCCCACGGTCCGGAGTTGATGAAAAACTGTTTTTT
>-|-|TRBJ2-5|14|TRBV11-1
CASSLGRGQETQYF
TGTGCCAGCAGCTTAGGGCGGGGTCAAGAGACCCAGTACTTC
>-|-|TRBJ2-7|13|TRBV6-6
CASTKTRGYEQYF
TGTGCCAGCACCAAAACACGCGGCTACGAGCAGTACTTC
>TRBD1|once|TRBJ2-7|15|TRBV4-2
CASSQVDRGHYEQYF
TGTGCCAGCAGCCAAGTGGACAGGGGGCACTACGAGCAGTACTTC
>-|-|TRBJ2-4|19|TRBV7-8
CASSLRPGPPLDSKNIQYF
TGTGCCAGCAGCTTACGCCCAGGGCCGCCCTTAGATTCCAAAAACATTCAGTACTTC
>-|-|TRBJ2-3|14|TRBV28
CASSSRGSTDTQYF
TGTGCCAGCAGTTCACGGGGTAGCACAGATACGCAGTATTTT
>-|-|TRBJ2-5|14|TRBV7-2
CASSLAYSDETQYF
TGTGCCAGCAGCTTAGCGTATAGCGACGAGACCCAGTACTTC
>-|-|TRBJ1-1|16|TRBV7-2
CASSSTTVSMNTEAFF
TGTGCCAGCAGCTCCACGACAGTTTCGATGAACACTGAAGCTTTCTTT
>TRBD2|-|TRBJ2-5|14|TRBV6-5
CASRTQTSSETQYF
TGTGCCAGCAGGACCCAGACTAGCTCGGAGACCCAGTACTTC
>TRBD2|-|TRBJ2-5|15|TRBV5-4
CASSLDGGGRETQYF
TGTGCCAGCAGCTTGGATGGCGGGGGAAGGGAGACCCAGTACTTC
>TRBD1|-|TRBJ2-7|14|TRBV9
CASSVAGTAYEQYF
TGTGCCAGCAGCGTAGCCGGGACAGCGTACGAGCAGTACTTC